The subject of this entry is one T cell receptor (beta chain). The germline gives CDR1 SGHRS, CDR2 YFSETQ. The trim removed 0 bases at V and 4 bases at J, leaving 5 bases unmatched. The CDR3 spans 15 residues. Participants came from about 23 US areas, aged about 18 to 89 years. Participants' reported clinical history set cohort assignment. The assay was immunoSEQ multiplex PCR, and TCRdb's table has in-frame clones only and misses some. The table records hundreds of thousands of clones, roughly 89% of them present only once. The data derive from a study of blood T cell repertoires in COVID-19. Study summary: Material from acute and convalescent COVID-19 was sourced from the United States, Italy and Spain.

V gene TRBV5-1 combines with J gene TRBJ2-3; 7 bases map to TRBD2. Sequencing was done on a sample of PBMCs or T cells enriched from blood (not recorded which). The receptor comes from a man aged 40-49 years who had recovered from COVID-19. Written as DNA, the CDR3 is TGCGCCAGCAGCTTGGAAGGCGGGAGTGCAGATACGCAGTATTTT. Protein sequence: CASSLEGGSADTQYF.